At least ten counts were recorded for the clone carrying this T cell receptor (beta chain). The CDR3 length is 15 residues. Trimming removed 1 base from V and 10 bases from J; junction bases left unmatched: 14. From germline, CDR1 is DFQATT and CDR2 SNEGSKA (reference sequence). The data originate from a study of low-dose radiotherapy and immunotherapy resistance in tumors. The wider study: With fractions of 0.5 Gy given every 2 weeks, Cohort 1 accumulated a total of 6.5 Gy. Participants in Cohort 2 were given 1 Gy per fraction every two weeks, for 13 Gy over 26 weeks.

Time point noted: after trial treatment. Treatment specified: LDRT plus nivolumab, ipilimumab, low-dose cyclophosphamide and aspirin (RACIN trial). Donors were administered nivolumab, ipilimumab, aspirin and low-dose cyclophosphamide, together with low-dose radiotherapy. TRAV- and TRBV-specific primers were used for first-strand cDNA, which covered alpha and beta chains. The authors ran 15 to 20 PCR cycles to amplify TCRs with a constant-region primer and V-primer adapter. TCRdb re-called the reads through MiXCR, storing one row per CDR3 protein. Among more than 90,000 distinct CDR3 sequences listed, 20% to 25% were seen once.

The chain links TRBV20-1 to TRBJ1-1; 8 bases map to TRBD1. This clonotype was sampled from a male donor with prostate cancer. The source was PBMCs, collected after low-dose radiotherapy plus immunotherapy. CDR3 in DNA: TGCAGTGCTAGAGTACCTCGACAGGGGAGAAGACGAGCTTTCTTT. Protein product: CSARVPRQGRRRAFF.